This T cell receptor (beta chain) was obtained from a study of cytomegalovirus exposure and HLA in healthy donors. Broader study findings: The authors later found most CMV-associated TCR beta chains appeared HLA-restricted. TCR association rates varied by HLA locus in a later analysis, with DRB1 highest and HLA-C lowest.

The PCR made use of 60 Vbeta and 13 Jbeta primers. The repertoire was sequenced with immunoSEQ multiplex PCR; TCRdb's copy has only in-frame clones and lacks some. The table records around 150,000 clones, around four fifths of them present only once. The CDR3 runs to 13 residues. Trimming pared 2 bases from V and 5 bases from J, leaving 9 bases between. The germline V gene encodes CDR1 KGHSH and CDR2 LQKENI. Remarks on this clone: The antigen remains unidentified.

The receptor was derived from a woman aged 25-40 years in good health and CMV-seronegative. The chain carries TRBV18 and TRBJ1-1; D might be TRBD1 (5 bases). Input material: PBMCs. Here the CDR3 DNA reads TGTGCCAGCTCACCAGGGGGGAGGACTGAAGCTTTCTTT. This codes for CASSPGGRTEAFF.